Reported below is one TCR beta chain. This clonotype was seen a handful of times. Its antigen target is currently unknown. There are no base qualities to consult, and no much larger clone falls within one base. Trimming removed 8 bases from V and 6 bases from J, leaving 11 bases between the germline ends. According to the germline V gene, CDR1 reads SNHLY and CDR2 reads FYNNEI. From the cysteine up to the phenylalanine, the CDR3 has a length of 13 residues. Of the read, only the CDR3 DNA is kept; its 39 bases are in frame from base 1. The sample is drawn from a study of blood T cells in healthy people across ages (dated by TCRdb to the mid-2010s). Regarding the study in general: Template switching captured roughly one uniquely barcoded TCR beta cDNA molecule per two T cells in model experiments. Using the same blood draw, the study looked at two additional independent replicas of 1 million unique cDNA reads for two donors, one aged 18 to 30 and the other aged 80 or older. To avoid experimental bias, donors of different ages were distributed randomly across sequencing lanes. The study measured age-related changes in TCR beta repertoire diversity using deep sequencing normalized with unique cDNA molecular identifiers. Four age groups were formed from the donors: young (average around 15 years), middle-aged (around 41), aged (about 62) and long-lived (about 80). Study-wide conclusions, independent of this receptor: Observed TCR beta diversity per million T cells fell roughly linearly with age, and a significant reduction was already apparent by age roughly 40. Donor CMV infection status was unknown, potentially confounding age-related changes in expanded clonotypes. Observed TCR beta diversity correlated strongly with the percentage of naive T cells measured by flow cytometry. Estimates of total diversity from one million sequenced T cells were regarded as lower bounds and underestimates. Bulk unsorted PBMC profiling prevented conclusive comparison of naive and antigen-experienced compartments. The long-lived group showed more naive CD4+ T cells, fewer expanded clones and increased TCR diversity than the aged group, suggesting age selection.

Preparation of the library involved 5' RACE. Sequencing relied on an Illumina HiSeq 2500. The second PCR ran for roughly 7 to 11 cycles and used a J-beta primer mix along with a sample-barcoded 5' primer. Each TCR beta cDNA molecule received a unique molecular identifier from a template-switch 5' adaptor carrying 12 random nucleotides. Each sample yielded at least 3 million CDR3-containing paired-end reads. First-strand cDNA synthesis was performed from all RNA using the Mint cDNA synthesis kit, with priming by a TRBC-specific oligonucleotide. All cDNA was treated with uracil-DNA glycosylase and then went through a first 18-cycle PCR with the universal primers M1SS and BC2_uni_R. The published analysis was carried out like this. For normalization, 1 million high-quality reads, each with a distinct molecular identifier, were randomly selected from each sample. Reads sharing molecular identifiers were discarded rather than binned into consensus sequences. MiTCR, set to a Q25 quality threshold and the strictest error-elimination algorithm, was used for CDR3 identification, clonotype clustering and error correction. A nonparametric unseen species model with Euler transformation was used to estimate a lower bound on total TCR beta diversity. TCRdb took the public reads, trimmed them with fastp at Q25, ran MiXCR for clone calling and kept in-frame beta chains. Duplicate CDR3 protein sequences are folded into a single record with the most common DNA and genes. TCRdb's processing, not the authors' own work, is the source of the V and J calls. This sample is represented by some 320,000 distinct CDR3 sequences; 25% to 30% of them were singletons. 29% of the sample comes from the top ten.

The roughly 39 donors, aged about 6 to 95 years, were systemically healthy Caucasian individuals from Russia. Each donor gave 8 to 10 milliliters of peripheral blood, drawn into EDTA-treated Vacutainer tubes. Ficoll-Paque density-gradient centrifugation was used to isolate PBMCs, with at least 6 million obtained per sample. Trizol reagent was used to extract total RNA from the PBMCs, yielding at least 5.5 micrograms per sample. For every donor, an aliquot of PBMCs went through flow cytometry to measure the percentages of naive CD45RAhigh/CD27high T cells. The receptor chain draws on TRBV2 and TRBJ1-6, with the D gene not clear enough to name. Sequencing was carried out using blood. The sequence was obtained from a woman in her sixties or seventies in good health. The DNA reads TGTGCCAGCCGGGCACTCAGTAATTCACCCCTCCACTTT. The encoded protein is CASRALSNSPLHF.